The text below deals with one T cell receptor (beta chain). Its antigen remains undetermined. Base-call qualities are not available, and no considerably larger clone is one nucleotide away. Explained via the paper, the time point label denotes: after dendritic cell vaccination, including at tumor progression/relapse. To be selected, patients needed enough residual fresh-frozen tumor tissue and more than two years of available survival data. Although molecular status otherwise differed among the glioblastoma patients, no patient had an isocitrate dehydrogenase mutation. PBMC were collected before vaccination, two weeks after the third vaccination, and at tumor progression if progression occurred. The Qiagen DNeasy Blood extraction Kit was used to extract genomic DNA. From the cysteine through the phenylalanine, the CDR3 covers 15 amino acids. Just the 45-base CDR3 DNA is kept, in frame starting at base 1. At the junction V is shortened by 2 bases and J by 9 bases, with 14 bases in between. In the germline V gene, CDR1 corresponds to MNHEY and CDR2 to SVGAGI.

This specimen belongs to a study of glioma-infiltrating T cells after dendritic cell vaccination (dated by TCRdb to the mid-2010s). Notes on the research overall: Of the roughly 15 glioblastoma patients in the cohort, all drawn from Phase I and II dendritic cell vaccination trials, 9 were newly diagnosed and 6 had recurrent disease. The vaccine consisted of monocyte-derived dendritic cells cultured less than nine days with IL-4 and GM-CSF, then pulsed overnight with autologous tumor lysate. Each patient got three intradermal injections of the dendritic cell vaccine, spaced at biweekly intervals, in the arm below the axilla. In glioblastoma patients vaccinated with dendritic cells, deep sequencing of TCR beta CDR3 regions served to measure the amount of tumor-infiltrating lymphocytes and to compare repertoires between tumor and blood. Survival after dendritic cell vaccination was correlated with TCR sequencing metrics, such as TIL content and the overlap between tumor and blood repertoires. Between the early 2000s and the early 2010s, patients were given autologous tumor lysate-pulsed dendritic cell vaccination. Findings and caveats that apply to the study as a whole: After dendritic cell vaccination, a higher estimated pretreatment TIL content predicted longer time to progression and longer overall survival. No direct relationship between TCR clonality and survival was found, suggesting that a diverse polyclonal response may matter. The response model built on TCR overlap across three groups was characterized as speculative, with prospective validation still needed. The cohort was small and heterogeneous, few patients had complete blood and tumor sets, and even fewer had initial-recurrent tumor pairs.

The immunoSEQ assay amplified TCRB CDR3 regions from 2 micrograms of genomic DNA, or from all available DNA when less than that amount was available. The multiplex PCR relied on 60 forward primers for TCR V beta segments and 13 reverse primers for J beta segments. Synthetic control templates were spiked into each sample at limiting dilution to estimate reads per starting template. The Illumina HiSeq System generated 87 bp sequencing reads. The authors' pipeline ran thus. PCR and sequencing errors were removed by merging closely related sequences with a nearest neighbor algorithm. TCR overlap was measured as the percentage of unique tumor TCR beta sequences that were also present in the peripheral blood of the same patient. This is the immuneACCESS table as TCRdb keeps it, with only in-frame sequences that have V and J called. A part of the clones is gone; compared with another copy, unresolved V genes explain less than half, and the rest is unexplained. That table furnishes V, J and clone size, whereas the DNA furnished D and trimming. Across this sample there are fewer than 75,000 clones, with more than 75% seen only once. The ten largest clones add up to about 9% of the sample.

This chain is built from TRBV6-5 and TRBJ1-6, with TRBD1 as a weak D call on 6 bases. The sample was blood, taken after dendritic cell vaccination. The TCR was taken from a human donor with glioblastoma. The encoded CDR3 is CASSYALGARSPLHF. At the DNA level, the sequence is TGTGCCAGCAGTTACGCACTGGGGGCTCGTTCACCCCTCCACTTT.